The subject of this entry is one T cell receptor beta chain. This record belongs to a study of somatic mutations in cytotoxic T cells in rheumatoid arthritis. As for the study in general: The authors flow-sorted some V beta antibody-stained T-cell populations at nearly 100% purity, including V beta1+ cells that they sequenced for TCRB.

From germline, CDR1 is MRHNA and CDR2 SNTAGT. There are 13 residues in the CDR3. Trimming took 5 bases from V and 2 from J, leaving 8 bases between them. Method: immunoSEQ multiplex PCR; TCRdb's copy keeps in-frame clones and lacks some. In the table there are approximately 20,000 clones, around 83% of which are singletons. The sample comprised CD8+ T cells sorted from blood. This TCR was recovered from a man younger than 35 with rheumatoid arthritis. J is TRBJ2-3 and V is TRBV6-4, with a possible D match to TRBD1 (6 bases). CDR3 DNA: TGTGCCAGCAGTAGGACAGTCACAGATACGCAGTATTTT. It encodes CASSRTVTDTQYF.